This T cell receptor beta chain was found in a study of blood T cell repertoires in COVID-19 (dated by TCRdb to 2020 to 2021). Describing the broader study: The collaborator samples originated in the United States, Italy and Spain and spanned the acute and convalescent phases of COVID-19. Where available, HLA class I and class II types were taken from metadata supplied by the sample provider and were not determined by assay-based typing. The samples were drawn from the first 160 participants of the ongoing ImmuneRACE study and from 1,254 subjects provided by 6 global collaborators. The material from the prospective study consisted of cDNA or gDNA derived from T cells, B-cell-depleted T cells, or PBMCs. A de-identified subject ID, COVID-19 status, age in years and sex were almost always included in the sample metadata. The repertoires were made available in a free public database intended to serve as a resource for research on the immune response to SARS-CoV-2. The dataset comprised deeply sampled blood TCRbeta repertoires from subjects exposed to, actively infected with, or recovered from COVID-19. Study-wide findings and limitations: The quantity of clinical and demographic metadata differed by source and by participant and was supplied without curation.

In Seattle, one collaborating source enrolled patients while the infection was active and tracked those patients longitudinally over the course of disease. Collaborating institutions collected whole blood in K2EDTA tubes following their own protocols. For TCRbeta analysis, collaborator samples were shipped as frozen whole blood, as isolated PBMCs, or as DNA extracted from either sample type. The CDR1 and CDR2 encoded by the germline V gene are MNHEY and SVGAGI. The CDR3 holds 14 amino acids from the cysteine to the phenylalanine. Just CDR3 DNA is preserved here, 42 bases in frame from base 1. The germline V end is reduced by 6 bases and the J end by 6 bases; junction bases left unmatched: 8. Comment on this clone: What this receptor recognizes is not known. No base quality information exists; no much larger clone differs at one position.

TCRbeta CDR3 regions were amplified from genomic DNA using the immunoSEQ Assay, a bias-controlled multiplex PCR. Regarding the original processing steps: The number of nucleated cells in each sample was estimated by amplification of reference gene primers within the assay. To quantify the absolute abundance of each unique TCRbeta CDR3 rearrangement, sequence reads were collapsed and filtered. For each sample, productive Simpson clonality was calculated as the square root of Simpson's diversity index across productive rearrangements. The immuneACCESS repertoire file appears here via TCRdb, limited to in-frame rearrangements. These files lack a portion of the clones; in checked studies, under half of the deficit traces to unresolved V genes, and the cause of the others is not known. That table is the source of V, J and clone size, and D and trimming were worked out from the DNA. This sample gives 200,000 to 300,000 clones in total; 91% of them show up just once. About 2.5% of the sample is in the top ten clones.

The material sequenced was peripheral blood. The sequence joins TRBV6-5 to TRBJ1-5; TRBD1 aligns with 7 central bases. This TCR derives from a person between 18 and 35 years old with COVID-19, enrolled during active disease. The DNA sequence is given as TGTGCCAGCAGAGGAGACAGGGCGGGTCAGCCCCAGCATTTT. Protein translation: CASRGDRAGQPQHF.